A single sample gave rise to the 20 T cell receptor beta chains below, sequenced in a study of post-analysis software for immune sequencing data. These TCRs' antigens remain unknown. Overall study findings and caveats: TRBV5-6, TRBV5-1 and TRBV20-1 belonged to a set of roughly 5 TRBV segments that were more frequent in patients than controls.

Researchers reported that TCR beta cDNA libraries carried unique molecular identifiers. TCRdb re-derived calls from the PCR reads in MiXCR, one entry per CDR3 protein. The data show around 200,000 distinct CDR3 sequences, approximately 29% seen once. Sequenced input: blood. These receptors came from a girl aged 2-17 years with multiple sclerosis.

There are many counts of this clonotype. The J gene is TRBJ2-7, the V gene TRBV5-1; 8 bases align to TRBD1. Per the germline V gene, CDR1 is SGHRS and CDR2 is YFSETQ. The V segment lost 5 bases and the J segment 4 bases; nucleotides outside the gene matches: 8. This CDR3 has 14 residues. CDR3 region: CASSRTGPIYEQYF. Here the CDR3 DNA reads TGCGCCAGCAGTCGGACAGGGCCTATATACGAGCAGTACTTC.

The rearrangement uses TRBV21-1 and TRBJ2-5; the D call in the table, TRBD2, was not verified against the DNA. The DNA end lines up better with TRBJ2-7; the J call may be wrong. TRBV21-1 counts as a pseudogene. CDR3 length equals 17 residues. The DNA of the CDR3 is TGTGCCAGCAGCAACCGGGGACTAGCGGGGGTCTACTACGAGCAGTACTTC. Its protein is CASSNRGLAGVYYEQYF.

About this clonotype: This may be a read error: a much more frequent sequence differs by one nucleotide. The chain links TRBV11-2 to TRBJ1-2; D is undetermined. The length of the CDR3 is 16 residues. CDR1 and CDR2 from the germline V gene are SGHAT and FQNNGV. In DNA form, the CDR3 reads TGTGCCTGCAGTCGCGGACCAGTGGTCGCTTCCTATGGCTACACCTTC. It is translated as CACSRGPVVASYGYTF.

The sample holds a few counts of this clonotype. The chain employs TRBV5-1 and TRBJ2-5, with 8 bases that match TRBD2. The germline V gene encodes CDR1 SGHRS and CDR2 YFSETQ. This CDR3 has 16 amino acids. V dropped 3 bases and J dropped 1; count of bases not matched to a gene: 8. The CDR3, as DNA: TGCGCCAGCAGCTCCGGGACTAGTTCTATCCAAGAGACCCAGTACTTC. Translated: CASSSGTSSIQETQYF. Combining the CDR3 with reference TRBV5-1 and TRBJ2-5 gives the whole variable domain KAGVTQTPRYLIKTRGQQVTLSCSPISGHRSVSWYQQTPGQGLQFLFEYFSETQRNKGNFPGRFSGRQFSNSRSEMNVSTLELGDSALYLCASSSGTSSIQETQYFGPGTRLLVL.

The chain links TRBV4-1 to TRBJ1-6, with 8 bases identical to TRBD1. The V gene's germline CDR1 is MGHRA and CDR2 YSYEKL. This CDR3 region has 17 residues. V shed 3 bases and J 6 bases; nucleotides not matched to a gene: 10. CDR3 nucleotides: TGCGCCAGCAGCCATCGGACAGGGTACATGGTTAATTCACCCCTCCACTTT. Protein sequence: CASSHRTGYMVNSPLHF.

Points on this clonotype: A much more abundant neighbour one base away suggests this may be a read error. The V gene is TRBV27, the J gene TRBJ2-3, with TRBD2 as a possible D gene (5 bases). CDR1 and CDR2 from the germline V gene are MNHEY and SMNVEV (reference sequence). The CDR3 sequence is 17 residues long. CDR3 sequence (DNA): TGTGCCTGCAGTTTAACCCCCTTTGGACTCAGCACAGATACGCAGTATTTT. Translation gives CACSLTPFGLSTDTQYF.

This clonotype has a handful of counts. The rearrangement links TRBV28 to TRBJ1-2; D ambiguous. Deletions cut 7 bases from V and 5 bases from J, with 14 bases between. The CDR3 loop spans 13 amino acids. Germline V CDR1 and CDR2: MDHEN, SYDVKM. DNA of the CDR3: TGTGCCAGCACCCTGGGCCCGGAATATGGCTACACCTTC. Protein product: CASTLGPEYGYTF.

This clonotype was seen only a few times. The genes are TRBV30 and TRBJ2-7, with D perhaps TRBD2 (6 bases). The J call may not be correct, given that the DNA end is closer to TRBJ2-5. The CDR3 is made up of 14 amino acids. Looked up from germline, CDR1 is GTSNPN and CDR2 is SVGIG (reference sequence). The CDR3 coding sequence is TGTGCCACCCGGGACTCCCCGAAGCTCGAGACCCAGTACTTC. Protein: CATRDSPKLETQYF.

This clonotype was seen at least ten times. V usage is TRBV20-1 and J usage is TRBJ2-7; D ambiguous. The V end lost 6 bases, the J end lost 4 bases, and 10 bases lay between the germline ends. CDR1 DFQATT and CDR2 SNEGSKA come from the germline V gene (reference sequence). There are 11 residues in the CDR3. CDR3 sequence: CSASPVYEQYF. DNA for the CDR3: TGCAGTGCGAGTCCCGTTTACGAGCAGTACTTC.

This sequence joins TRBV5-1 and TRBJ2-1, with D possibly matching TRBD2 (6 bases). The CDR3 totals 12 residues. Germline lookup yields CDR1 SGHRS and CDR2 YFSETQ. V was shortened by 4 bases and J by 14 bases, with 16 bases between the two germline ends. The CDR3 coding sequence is TGCGCCAGCAGCCCCGGCTCCGGGACTGAGTTCTTC. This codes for CASSPGSGTEFF.

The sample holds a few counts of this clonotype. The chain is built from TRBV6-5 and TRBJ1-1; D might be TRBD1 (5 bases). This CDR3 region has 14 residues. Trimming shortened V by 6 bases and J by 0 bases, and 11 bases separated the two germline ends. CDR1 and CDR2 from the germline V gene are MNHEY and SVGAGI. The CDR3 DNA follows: TGTGCCAGCAGCCCAGGGACCATGAACACTGAAGCTTTCTTT. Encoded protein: CASSPGTMNTEAFF.

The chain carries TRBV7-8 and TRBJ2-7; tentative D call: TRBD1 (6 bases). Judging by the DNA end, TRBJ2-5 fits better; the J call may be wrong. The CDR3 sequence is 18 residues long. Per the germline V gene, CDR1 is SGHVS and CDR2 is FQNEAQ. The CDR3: CASSLEIQGQGSRETQYF. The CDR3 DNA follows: TGTGCCAGCAGCTTAGAGATTCAGGGTCAGGGGAGCCGAGAGACCCAGTACTTC.

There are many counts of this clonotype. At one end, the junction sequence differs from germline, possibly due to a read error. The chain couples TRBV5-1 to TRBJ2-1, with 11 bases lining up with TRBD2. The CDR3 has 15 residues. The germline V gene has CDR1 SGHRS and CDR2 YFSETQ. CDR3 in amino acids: CASSSTSGSYNEQFF. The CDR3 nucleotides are TGTGCCAGCAGCTCAACTAGCGGGAGCTACAATGAGCAGTTCTTC.

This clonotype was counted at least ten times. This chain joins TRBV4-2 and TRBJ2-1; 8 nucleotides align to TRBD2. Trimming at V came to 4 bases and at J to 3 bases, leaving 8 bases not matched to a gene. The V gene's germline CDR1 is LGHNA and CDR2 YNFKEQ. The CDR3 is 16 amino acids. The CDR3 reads CASSRRAGVGYNEQFF. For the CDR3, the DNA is TGTGCCAGCAGCCGCAGAGCGGGAGTAGGCTACAATGAGCAGTTCTTC.

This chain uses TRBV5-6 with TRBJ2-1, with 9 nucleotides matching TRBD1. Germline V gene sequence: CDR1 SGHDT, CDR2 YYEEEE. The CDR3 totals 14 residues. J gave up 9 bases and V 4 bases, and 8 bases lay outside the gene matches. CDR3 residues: CASSPSQGASEQFF. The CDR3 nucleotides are TGTGCCAGCAGCCCCTCACAGGGGGCGAGTGAGCAGTTCTTC.

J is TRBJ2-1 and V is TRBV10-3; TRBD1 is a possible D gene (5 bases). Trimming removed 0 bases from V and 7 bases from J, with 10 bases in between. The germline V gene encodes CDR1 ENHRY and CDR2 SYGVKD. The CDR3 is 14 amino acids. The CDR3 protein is CAISESGQGNEQFF. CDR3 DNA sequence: TGTGCCATCAGTGAGTCGGGTCAGGGTAATGAGCAGTTCTTC.

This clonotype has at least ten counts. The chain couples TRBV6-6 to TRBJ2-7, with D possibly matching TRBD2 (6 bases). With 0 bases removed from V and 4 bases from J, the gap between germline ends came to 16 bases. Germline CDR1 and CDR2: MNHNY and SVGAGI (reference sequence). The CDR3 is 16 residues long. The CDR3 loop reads CASSYSGQGGRYEQYF. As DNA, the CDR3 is TGTGCCAGCAGTTACTCGGGTCAGGGAGGAAGGTACGAGCAGTACTTC.

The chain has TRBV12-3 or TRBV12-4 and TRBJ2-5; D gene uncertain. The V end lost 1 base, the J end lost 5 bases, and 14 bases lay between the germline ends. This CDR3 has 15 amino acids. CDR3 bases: TGTGCCAGCAGTTTAGTACCCAGCCCCAGGGAGACCCAGTACTTC. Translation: CASSLVPSPRETQYF.

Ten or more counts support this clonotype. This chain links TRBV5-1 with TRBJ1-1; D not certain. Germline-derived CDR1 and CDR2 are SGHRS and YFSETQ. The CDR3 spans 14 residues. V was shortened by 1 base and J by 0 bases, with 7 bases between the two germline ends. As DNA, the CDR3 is TGCGCCAGCAGCTTGACGGGCATGAACACTGAAGCTTTCTTT. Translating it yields CASSLTGMNTEAFF.

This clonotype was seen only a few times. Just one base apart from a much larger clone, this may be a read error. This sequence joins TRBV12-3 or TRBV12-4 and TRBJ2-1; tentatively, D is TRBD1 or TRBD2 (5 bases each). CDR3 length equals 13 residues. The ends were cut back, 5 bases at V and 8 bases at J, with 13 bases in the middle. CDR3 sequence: CASSEGSVDEQFF. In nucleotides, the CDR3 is TGTGCCAGCAGTGAGGGGTCTGTCGATGAGCAGTTCTTC.